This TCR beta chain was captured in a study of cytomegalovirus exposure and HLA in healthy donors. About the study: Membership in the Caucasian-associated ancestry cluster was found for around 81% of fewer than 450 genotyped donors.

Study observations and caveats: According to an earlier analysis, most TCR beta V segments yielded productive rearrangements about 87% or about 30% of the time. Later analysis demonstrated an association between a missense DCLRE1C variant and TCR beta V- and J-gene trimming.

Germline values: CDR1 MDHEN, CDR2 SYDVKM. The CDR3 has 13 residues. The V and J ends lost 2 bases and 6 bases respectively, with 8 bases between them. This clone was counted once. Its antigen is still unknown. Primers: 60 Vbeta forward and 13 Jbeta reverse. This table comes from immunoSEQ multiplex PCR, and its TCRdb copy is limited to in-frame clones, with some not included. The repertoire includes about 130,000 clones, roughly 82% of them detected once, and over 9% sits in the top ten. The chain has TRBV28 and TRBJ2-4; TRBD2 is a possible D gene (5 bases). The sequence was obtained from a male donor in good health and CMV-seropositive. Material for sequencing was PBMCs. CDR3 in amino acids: CASSLPEGNIQYF. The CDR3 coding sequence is TGTGCCAGCAGTTTACCAGAGGGAAACATTCAGTACTTC.